This T cell receptor beta chain is from a study of control samples from healthy donors and cancer patients. Looked up from germline, CDR1 is SQVTM and CDR2 is ANQGSEA. This CDR3 spans 17 amino acids. V trimming: 6 bases; J trimming: 5 bases; junction bases outside the gene matches: 11. The sample holds one count of this clone. This table comes from immunoSEQ multiplex PCR, and its TCRdb copy is limited to in-frame clones, with some not included. The repertoire consists of approximately 170,000 clones, with roughly 90% occurring once and the leading ten covering 0.68%. The origin of this receptor is a woman aged 25-40 years in good health. V usage is TRBV29-1 and J usage is TRBJ2-1; 15 nucleotides align to TRBD2. Sequenced: blood. CDR3 coding DNA: TGCAGCGTACTGGGACTAGCGGGAGGTGAGGGCCACAATGAGCAGTTCTTC. It encodes CSVLGLAGGEGHNEQFF.